Listed below are T cell receptor beta chains from one sample, sequenced in a study of control samples from healthy donors and cancer patients. Some clones are missing from TCRdb's copy, which holds only in-frame ones; the method was immunoSEQ multiplex PCR. The table has approximately 97,000 clones, 85% to 90% seen once; the top ten hold 13% to 15%. The sequenced sample was blood. The receptors shown here come from a man aged 25 to 45 in good health. The CDR3 runs from the conserved cysteine through the conserved F or W. D genes are given only for firm matches.

J | D | V | CDR3
TRBJ2-7 | . | TRBV5-1 | CASTTGGVLPHEQYF
TRBJ2-5 | . | TRBV7-3 | CASSLTSGETQYF
TRBJ2-3 | TRBD2 | TRBV29-1 | CSVEELAASSDTQYF
TRBJ2-1 | . | TRBV3-1/TRBV3-2 | CASSQDVPNEQFF
TRBJ1-2 | . | TRBV10-3 | CAISEGDIYGYTF
TRBJ2-1 | . | TRBV30 | CAWSVSIGSPTYNEQFF
TRBJ2-1 | TRBD1 | TRBV7-9 | CASSPTLGTDKIEQFF
TRBJ2-5 | . | TRBV6-2/TRBV6-3 | CASSLGRTMPQETQYF
TRBJ1-1 | . | TRBV7-9 | CASSSHITEAFF
TRBJ1-1 | . | TRBV4-1 | CASSRIVGGDGGTEAFF
TRBJ2-7 | . | TRBV6-5 | CASSYRGEAYEQYF
TRBJ2-5 | . | TRBV18 | CASSPGENQETQYF
TRBJ2-2 | . | TRBV27 | CATSHRRVNNTGELFF
TRBJ2-5 | TRBD2 | TRBV9 | CASSVGASGRAVETQYF
TRBJ2-7 | TRBD1 | TRBV28 | CASNRYPTGGSLEQYF
TRBJ1-1 | TRBD1 | TRBV5-4 | CASSPRTGRFTEAFF
TRBJ2-2 | . | TRBV25-1 | CASSARVGDTGELFF
TRBJ2-7 | TRBD2 | TRBV7-3 | CASSSRAGATYEQYF
TRBJ1-4 | . | TRBV12-5 | CASVRGGRSISEKLFF
TRBJ2-2 | TRBD1 | TRBV19 | CASSRDRGESGELFF
TRBJ2-1 | TRBD2 | TRBV11-2 | CASSYLAGGPNEQFF
TRBJ1-5 | TRBD1 | TRBV2 | CASSGQGSPNQPQHF
TRBJ2-7 | . | TRBV6-2/TRBV6-3 | CASSEELYRPYEQYF
TRBJ2-1 | TRBD2 | TRBV28 | CASSLFVRASGGEQFF
TRBJ1-3 | . | TRBV12-3/TRBV12-4 | CASSLNTGNTIYF
TRBJ1-4 | . | TRBV27 | CASSSEPEGANEKLFF
TRBJ1-1 | TRBD1 | TRBV5-5 | CASSLSAGGGPPAGAFF
TRBJ2-5 | . | TRBV28 | CASSFGHQETQYF
TRBJ2-1 | TRBD2 | TRBV6-4 | CASSDQPGLGSEQFF
TRBJ2-1 | . | TRBV12-3/TRBV12-4 | CASSFVADDEQFF
TRBJ2-1 | TRBD1 | TRBV12-3/TRBV12-4 | CASSLTGGEEFF
TRBJ2-1 | . | TRBV27 | CASSSVQAYNEQFF
TRBJ2-3 | . | TRBV7-8 | CASSLTSPDTQYF
TRBJ1-1 | . | TRBV6-4 | CASSDGSGYTEAFF
TRBJ2-1 | . | TRBV18 | CASSALLGGGNEQFF
TRBJ1-3 | . | TRBV7-2 | CASSFDGRANTIYF
TRBJ2-7 | TRBD2 | TRBV5-8 | CASSYRAGPNYEQYF
TRBJ1-6 | . | TRBV25-1 | CASSSTVRGSYNSPLHF
TRBJ2-7 | . | TRBV14 | CASSQATGWEQYF
TRBJ1-6 | TRBD1 | TRBV19 | CASSRTGIYNSPLHF
TRBJ1-2 | . | TRBV5-6 | CASSFPRGPYGYTF
TRBJ2-7 | TRBD2 | TRBV24-1 | CATSDRASGRLNEQYF
TRBJ2-1 | . | TRBV24-1 | CATSDFATDSSYNEQFF
TRBJ2-7 | . | TRBV19 | CASTTGTSGEQYF
TRBJ2-1 | . | TRBV4-3 | CASSQDILGSNEQFF
TRBJ2-7 | TRBD2 | TRBV4-2 | CASSQDIFPGGVVEQYF
TRBJ2-7 | TRBD2 | TRBV6-4 | CASFRPPAASGSRGYEQYF
TRBJ2-3 | TRBD2 | TRBV27 | CASSPGTSGLTDTQYF
TRBJ2-1 | TRBD1 | TRBV7-3 | CASSLGAGGAYNEQFF
TRBJ2-2 | TRBD1 | TRBV7-9 | CASSRHRDRGNTGELFF
TRBJ2-2 | . | TRBV27 | CASSSLNGWEERGELFF
TRBJ1-2 | TRBD1 | TRBV7-8 | CASSLRDRDYGYTF
TRBJ2-1 | . | TRBV7-3 | CASSLLGSTEQFF
TRBJ2-7 | TRBD2 | TRBV2 | CASSEARGGQTAGREQYF
TRBJ2-7 | TRBD2 | TRBV4-1 | CASSQGWSAGGTYEQYF
TRBJ2-2 | . | TRBV18 | CASSPEGTSTGELFF
TRBJ2-3 | TRBD1 | TRBV28 | CASSSAAVTGGRDTQYF